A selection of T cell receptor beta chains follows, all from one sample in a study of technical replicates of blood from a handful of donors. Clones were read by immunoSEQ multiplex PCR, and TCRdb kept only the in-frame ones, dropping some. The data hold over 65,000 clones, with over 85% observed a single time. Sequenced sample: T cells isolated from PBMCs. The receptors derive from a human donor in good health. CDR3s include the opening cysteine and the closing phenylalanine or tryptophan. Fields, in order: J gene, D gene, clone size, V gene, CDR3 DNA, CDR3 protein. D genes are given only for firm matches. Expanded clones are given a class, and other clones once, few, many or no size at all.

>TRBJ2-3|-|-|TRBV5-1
TGCGCCAGCAGCTTGGGTCGAGGGAAACCGCAGTATTTT
CASSLGRGKPQYF
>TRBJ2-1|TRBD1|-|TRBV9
TGTGCCAGCAGCGTAGCCCCTGAACAGGGGCCGGGTCGCTACAATGAGCAGTTCTTC
CASSVAPEQGPGRYNEQFF
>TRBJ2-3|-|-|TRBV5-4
TGTGCCAGCAGCCAAGGACACATAAAAGATACGCAGTATTTT
CASSQGHIKDTQYF
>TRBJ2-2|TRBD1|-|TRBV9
TGTGCCAGCAGCGTAGAAGGAGGGACAGGGGTCCCCACCGGGGAGCTGTTTTTT
CASSVEGGTGVPTGELFF
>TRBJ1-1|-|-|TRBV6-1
TGTGCCAGCAGTTCCCGCGGGGGAGACACTGAAGCTTTCTTT
CASSSRGGDTEAFF
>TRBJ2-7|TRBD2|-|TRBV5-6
TGTGCCAGCAGCTTGGTTCTAGCGGGACCACTCGAGCAGTACTTC
CASSLVLAGPLEQYF
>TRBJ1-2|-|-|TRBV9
TGTGCCAGCAGTTGGGGAGATGAATATGGCTACACCTTC
CASSWGDEYGYTF
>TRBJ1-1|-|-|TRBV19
TGTGCTAGTAGGGCCAGAAACACTGAAGCTTTCTTT
CASRARNTEAFF
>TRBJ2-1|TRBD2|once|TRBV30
TGTGCCTGGAGTGCGGGACTAGCGGGGATCGTTGGGGATGAGCAGTTCTTC
CAWSAGLAGIVGDEQFF
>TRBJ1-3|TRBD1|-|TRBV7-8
TGTGCCAGCACCGGGACAGATGGAAACACCATATATTTT
CASTGTDGNTIYF
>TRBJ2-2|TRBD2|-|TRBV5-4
TGTGCCAGCAGCCCTGGCCTAGCGGGAGCCACCGGGGAGCTGTTTTTT
CASSPGLAGATGELFF
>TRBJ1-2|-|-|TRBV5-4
TGTGCCAGCAGCTGGACATTGGACTATGGCTACACCTTC
CASSWTLDYGYTF
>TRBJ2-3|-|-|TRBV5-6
TGTGCCAGCAGCTTGCTAGGCTCCCTCAACACAGATACGCAGTATTTT
CASSLLGSLNTDTQYF
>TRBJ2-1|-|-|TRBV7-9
TGTGCCAGCAGCTTGGTCAGCGGTGAGCAGTTCTTC
CASSLVSGEQFF
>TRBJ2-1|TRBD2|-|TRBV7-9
TGTGCCAGCAGCTCACCGGGACTAGAGAAGTACAATGAGCAGTTCTTC
CASSSPGLEKYNEQFF
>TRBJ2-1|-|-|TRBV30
TGTGCCTGGAGTGTACGGTCCTACAATGAGCAGTTCTTC
CAWSVRSYNEQFF
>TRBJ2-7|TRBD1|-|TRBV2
TGTGCCAGCAGTGAAGTCCGGGACAGCTACGAGCAGTACTTC
CASSEVRDSYEQYF
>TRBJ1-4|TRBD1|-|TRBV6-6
TGTGCCAGCAGGGACAGGGGTAATGAAAAACTGTTTTTT
CASRDRGNEKLFF
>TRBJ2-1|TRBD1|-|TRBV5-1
TGCGCCAGCAGCAGGACAGGGTCCGGAGAGGAGCAGTTCTTC
CASSRTGSGEEQFF
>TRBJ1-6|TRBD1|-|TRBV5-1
TGCGCCAGCAGCTTGGCCAATAGGGGGCTGTCACCCCTCCACTTT
CASSLANRGLSPLHF
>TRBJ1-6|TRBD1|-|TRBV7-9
TGTGCCAGCAGCTCTCCGGGGGCAGGGGGCTTTGGAGATAATTCACCCCTCCACTTT
CASSSPGAGGFGDNSPLHF
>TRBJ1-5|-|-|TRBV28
TGTGCCAGCAGTTTAAACGAGAGAGGTCAGCCCCAGCATTTT
CASSLNERGQPQHF
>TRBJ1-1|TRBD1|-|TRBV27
TGTGCCAGCAGATCTTGGGACAGGGGCATGGTCGAAGCTTTCTTT
CASRSWDRGMVEAFF
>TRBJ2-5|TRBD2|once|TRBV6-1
TGTGCCAGCAGTGACCGAAGGACTAGCGGTTATAAAGAGGCCCAGTACTTC
CASSDRRTSGYKEAQYF
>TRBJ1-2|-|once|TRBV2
TGTGCCAGCAGTGAGGGGGGTAGCCAAGGGCGCTATGGCTACACCTTC
CASSEGGSQGRYGYTF
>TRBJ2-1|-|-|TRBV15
TGTGCCACCAGCAGCGCCCTATCCAATGAGCAGTTCTTC
CATSSALSNEQFF
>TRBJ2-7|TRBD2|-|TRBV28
TGTGCCAGCAGTCCATCTTCAGAGGGAGGGTCGTTC
CASSPSSEGGSF
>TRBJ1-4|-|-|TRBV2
TGTGCCAGCAGATTGGAACAGGCAACTAATGAAAAACTGTTTTTT
CASRLEQATNEKLFF
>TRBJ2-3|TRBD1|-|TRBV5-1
TGCGCCAGCAGCTTGCCTAATTATAGGACAGGGGGCGTTTCAGATACGCAGTATTTT
CASSLPNYRTGGVSDTQYF
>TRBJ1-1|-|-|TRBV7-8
TGTGCCAGCAGCTCTCTTCTTCGCGGCAAGAACACTGAAGCTTTCTTT
CASSSLLRGKNTEAFF
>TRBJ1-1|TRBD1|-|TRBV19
TGTGCCAGTACTTCCCGGGACAGGGGACGCGCTGAAGCTTTCTTT
CASTSRDRGRAEAFF
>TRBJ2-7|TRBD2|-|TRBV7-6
TGTGCCAGCAGCCCCCCTAGCGGCTACGAGCAGTACTTC
CASSPPSGYEQYF
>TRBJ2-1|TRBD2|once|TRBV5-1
TGCGCCAGCAGCTTTGGTGGCGGGGGGTTATACAATGAGCAGTTCTTC
CASSFGGGGLYNEQFF
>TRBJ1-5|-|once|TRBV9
TGTGCCAGCAGCTCGAGGGCCGGTCAGCCCCAGCATTTT
CASSSRAGQPQHF
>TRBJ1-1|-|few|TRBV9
TGTGCCAGCAGCCCGACACCTAACACTGAAGCTTTCTTT
CASSPTPNTEAFF
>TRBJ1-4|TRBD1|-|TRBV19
TGTGCCAGTAGTTCCCGAACTCAGGGGGCAGAAAAACTGTTTTTT
CASSSRTQGAEKLFF
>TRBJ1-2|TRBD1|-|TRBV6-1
TGTGCCAGCAGTGAAGGGGAGGCAGGGGGTCACTATGGCTACACCTTC
CASSEGEAGGHYGYTF
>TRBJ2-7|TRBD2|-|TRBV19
TGTGCCAGTAGTAGGACTAGCGGGAGGGCCTACGAGCAGTACTTC
CASSRTSGRAYEQYF
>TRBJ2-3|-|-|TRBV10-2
TGCGCCAGCAGGGAGCGAAGAGACAGGGGGCTCAAGTGGGCGGGAGGGCCGGCTGATACGCAGTATTTT
CASRERRDRGLKWAGGPADTQYF
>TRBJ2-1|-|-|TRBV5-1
TGCGCCAGCAGCCCAGGAGCAGGGTCTTATACCTATGAGCAGTTCTTC
CASSPGAGSYTYEQFF
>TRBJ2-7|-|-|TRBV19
TGTGCCAGTAGTAGTAGTAGTTTCTACGAGCAGTACTTC
CASSSSSFYEQYF
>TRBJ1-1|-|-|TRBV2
TGTGCCAGCAGCCCCGGAGAGCGCACTGAAGCTTTCTTT
CASSPGERTEAFF
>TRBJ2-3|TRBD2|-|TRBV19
TGTGCCAGTAGTATAGAAGCGGGGACTAGGGGGGTGTCGGCTACGCAGTATTTT
CASSIEAGTRGVSATQYF
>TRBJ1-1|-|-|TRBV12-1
TGTGCCAGCAGGCCGGGACAGGGCACTGAAGCTTTCTTT
CASRPGQGTEAFF
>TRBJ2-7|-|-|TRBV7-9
TGTGCCAGCAGCTTGAGACCAGGTTCCTACGAGCAGTACTTC
CASSLRPGSYEQYF
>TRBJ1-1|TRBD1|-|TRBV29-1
TGCAGCGTTGCGACTGTCGGGACAGGGGGAATCGAAGCTTTCTTT
CSVATVGTGGIEAFF
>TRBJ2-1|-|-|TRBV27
TGTGCCAGCAGTCTAGGGGGGGGAAATGAGCAGTTCTTC
CASSLGGGNEQFF
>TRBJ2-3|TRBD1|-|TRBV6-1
TGTGCCAGCACCGACAGGGGCGGCGGAGATACGCAGTATTTT
CASTDRGGGDTQYF
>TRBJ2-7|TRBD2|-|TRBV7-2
TGTGCCAGCAGCTACCCTTGGACTAGCTACGAGCAGTACTTC
CASSYPWTSYEQYF
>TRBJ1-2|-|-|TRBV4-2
TGTGCCAGCAGCCATGACAGTAACTATGGCTACACCTTC
CASSHDSNYGYTF
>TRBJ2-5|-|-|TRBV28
TGTGCCAGCTACGACAGGAGGCAAGAGACCCAGTACTTC
CASYDRRQETQYF
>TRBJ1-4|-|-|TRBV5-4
TGTGCCAGCAGTAGATATGCAACTAATGAAAAACTGTTTTTT
CASSRYATNEKLFF
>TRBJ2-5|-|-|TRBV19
TGTGCCAGTAAGGGGAGAGGGGGTGAAGAGACCCAGTACTTC
CASKGRGGEETQYF
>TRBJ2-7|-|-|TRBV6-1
TGTGCCACCAGGTTCCTCAGGGACTCCTACGAGCAGTACTTC
CATRFLRDSYEQYF
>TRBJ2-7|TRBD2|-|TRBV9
TGTGCCAGCAGCGTAGAGGGACTAGGGGGCGAGCAGTACTTC
CASSVEGLGGEQYF